Sequencing of this T cell receptor beta chain was carried out in a study of T cell responses to AZD1222 COVID-19 vaccine. Generated by immunoSEQ multiplex PCR, the TCRdb table keeps only in-frame clones and is missing some. The repertoire holds some 200,000 clones, with under 95% as singletons. The length of the CDR3 is 15 residues. V lost 5 bases and J lost 4; bases outside the gene matches: 4. CDR1 SGHTA and CDR2 FQGNSA come from the germline V gene. The gene calls are TRBV7-2 and TRBJ2-1; the match to TRBD1 covers 11 bases. The sequencing here drew on peripheral blood, taken on day 0 of MenACWY control vaccination. The sequence derives from an adult in good health. CDR3 DNA: TGTGCCAGCAGCCCCGGGACAGGGGGATACAATGAGCAGTTCTTC. Translated, it gives CASSPGTGGYNEQFF.